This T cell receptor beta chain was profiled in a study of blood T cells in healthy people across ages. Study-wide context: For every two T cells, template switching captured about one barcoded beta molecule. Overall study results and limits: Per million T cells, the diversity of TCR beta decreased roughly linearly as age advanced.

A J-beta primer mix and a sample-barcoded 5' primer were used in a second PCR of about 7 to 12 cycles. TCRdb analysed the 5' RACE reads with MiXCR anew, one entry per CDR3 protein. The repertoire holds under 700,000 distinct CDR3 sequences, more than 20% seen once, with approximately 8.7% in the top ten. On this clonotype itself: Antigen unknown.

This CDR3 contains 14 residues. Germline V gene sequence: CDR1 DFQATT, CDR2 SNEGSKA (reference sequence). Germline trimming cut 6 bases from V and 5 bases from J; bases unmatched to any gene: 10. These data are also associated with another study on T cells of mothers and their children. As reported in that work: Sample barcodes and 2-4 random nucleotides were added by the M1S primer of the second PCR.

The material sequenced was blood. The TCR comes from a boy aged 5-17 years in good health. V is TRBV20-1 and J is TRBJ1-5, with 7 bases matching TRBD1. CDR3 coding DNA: TGCAGTGCGCCGACAGGGCCCCTATATCAGCCCCAGCATTTT. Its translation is CSAPTGPLYQPQHF.